Following are 28 T cell receptor beta chains from one sample sequenced in a study of blood T cell repertoires in COVID-19. Clones were sequenced by immunoSEQ multiplex PCR, and TCRdb holds only the in-frame ones, with some missing. In the table there are 200,000 to 300,000 clones, around 84% of which are singletons. Sample: peripheral blood. These receptors all stem from a man in his sixties with acute or convalescent COVID-19.

The genes are TRBV5-1 and TRBJ1-3; a possible D gene is TRBD1 (5 bases). V was trimmed by 3 bases and J by 3 bases, leaving 10 bases between them. Germline V CDR1 and CDR2: SGHRS, YFSETQ. This CDR3 has 14 amino acids. For the CDR3, the DNA is TGCGCCAGCAGCTCGACAGCTATTGGAAACACCATATATTTT. Protein sequence: CASSSTAIGNTIYF.

For this clone: In the same sample, other DNA sequences code for this CDR3. The rearrangement uses TRBV5-1 and TRBJ1-2; 7 nucleotides match TRBD1. With V trimmed by 5 bases and J by 0 bases, 4 bases remained unmatched. This CDR3 comprises 14 residues. Germline V CDR1 and CDR2: SGHRS, YFSETQ. CDR3 sequence (DNA): TGCGCCAGCAGTCTCGACAGGGCTAACTATGGCTACACCTTC. Residues: CASSLDRANYGYTF.

The V call is TRBV4-2, the J call TRBJ1-3, with D uncertain. V was pared by 0 bases and J by 0 bases, with 6 bases between. There are 15 residues in the CDR3. The germline V gene has CDR1 LGHNA and CDR2 YNFKEQ. The CDR3 bases are TGTGCCAGCAGCCAAGACCGCTACTCTGGAAACACCATATATTTT. It is translated as CASSQDRYSGNTIYF.

The V and J genes are TRBV28 and TRBJ1-2; no definite D call. Germline values: CDR1 MDHEN, CDR2 SYDVKM. CDR3 length equals 14 residues. The V and J ends lost 3 bases and 2 bases respectively, with 10 bases between them. DNA of the CDR3: TGTGCCAGCAGTTTCCCTACAGAGAACTATGGCTACACCTTC. Residues: CASSFPTENYGYTF.

CDR3 sequence (DNA): TGTGCCAGCAGCCAGGGACAGATGGCCAATGAGCAGTTCTTC. Its translation is CASSQGQMANEQFF. The chain is built from TRBV7-2 and TRBJ2-1; 7 bases map to TRBD1. CDR3 size: 14 residues. Germline-derived CDR1 and CDR2 are SGHTA and FQGNSA. With V trimmed by 5 bases and J by 6 bases, 7 bases remained unmatched.

The V call is TRBV9, the J call TRBJ1-1; 10 bases fit TRBD1. This CDR3 is built from 16 residues. Losses at the gene ends were 3 bases for V and 4 bases for J; bases not matched to a gene: 9. Germline V lookup: CDR1 SGDLS, CDR2 YYNGEE. CDR3 sequence: CASSAPGQGSFTEAFF. In nucleotides, the CDR3 is TGTGCCAGCAGCGCCCCGGGACAGGGGAGTTTCACTGAAGCTTTCTTT.

The genes are TRBV3-1 (or the pseudogene TRBV3-2) and TRBJ1-6, with 7 bases identical to TRBD1. The CDR3 is made up of 18 amino acids. With 2 bases clipped from V and 6 bases from J, the junction kept 13 bases outside the gene matches. Germline CDR1 and CDR2: LGHDT and YNNKEL (reference sequence). The CDR3 region is CASSQHYKRDRINSPLHF. Here the CDR3 DNA reads TGTGCCAGCAGCCAACATTACAAACGGGACAGAATTAATTCACCCCTCCACTTT.

V gene TRBV29-1 combines with J gene TRBJ1-5; D may be TRBD1 (5 bases). Per germline, CDR1 SQVTM and CDR2 ANQGSEA. The CDR3 spans 16 residues. The germline V and J ends were trimmed by 4 bases and 4 bases, with 20 bases remaining between them. CDR3 bases: TGCAGCGTTGTTCCCTCCAATCAGGGAAGGAATCAGCCCCAGCATTTT. This encodes CSVVPSNQGRNQPQHF.

The chain has TRBV5-1 and TRBJ2-1, with 16 nucleotides matching TRBD2. Germline CDR1 reads SGHRS; CDR2 reads YFSETQ. V was clipped by 4 bases and J by 5 bases; unmatched bases: 3. This CDR3 contains 16 residues. Here the CDR3 reads CASSPGTSGRDNEQFF. Written as DNA, the CDR3 is TGCGCCAGCAGCCCAGGGACTAGCGGGAGGGACAATGAGCAGTTCTTC.

This clone has only one observation. The J gene is TRBJ2-1, the V gene TRBV7-9, with 7 bases matching TRBD1. The V segment lost 2 bases and the J segment 5 bases; nucleotides outside the gene matches: 3. CDR3 length: 14 amino acids. Germline V gene data show CDR1 as SEHNR and CDR2 as FQNEAQ (reference sequence). DNA for the CDR3: TGTGCCAGCAGCTTATCCGGGACAGACAATGAGCAGTTCTTC. Protein sequence: CASSLSGTDNEQFF.

The chain combines TRBV6-6 with TRBJ2-7; 10 bases fit TRBD1. The V segment lost 8 bases and the J segment 3 bases; nucleotides outside the gene matches: 1. Germline V CDR1 and CDR2: MNHNY, SVGAGI (reference sequence). This CDR3 is built from 12 residues. The CDR3, as DNA: TGTGCCAGCGGGACAGGGGACTACGAGCAGTACTTC. It codes for CASGTGDYEQYF.

This chain links TRBV3-1 (or the pseudogene TRBV3-2) with TRBJ2-5, with 7 bases lining up with TRBD2. J was trimmed by 4 bases and V by 0 bases; bases with no gene match: 5. CDR3 length: 15 residues. Germline V lookup: CDR1 LGHDT, CDR2 YNNKEL (reference sequence). The CDR3 spells CASSQDGGGRETQYF. CDR3 nucleotides: TGTGCCAGCAGCCAAGATGGGGGGGGGAGAGAGACCCAGTACTTC.

This clone was counted a single time. The chain joins TRBV5-1 to TRBJ2-1; 10 bases fit TRBD1. This CDR3 is built from 14 residues. The J segment lost 8 bases and the V segment lost 5 bases, leaving 7 bases of the junction unmatched. CDR1 is SGHRS, CDR2 YFSETQ, per germline. The CDR3 loop reads CASRSGQGVDEQFF. The CDR3 nucleotides are TGCGCCAGCAGGTCCGGACAGGGGGTCGATGAGCAGTTCTTC.

The chain couples TRBV29-1 to TRBJ1-1; no clear D gene. V was cut by 4 bases and J by 0 bases, with 9 bases left in between. Germline V gene lookup returns CDR1 SQVTM and CDR2 ANQGSEA. This CDR3 is 13 amino acids long. This CDR3 is CSVGNRLNTEAFF. CDR3 nucleotide sequence: TGCAGCGTTGGGAACAGATTGAACACTGAAGCTTTCTTT.

The J gene is TRBJ1-1, the V gene TRBV28, with TRBD1 as a possible D gene (6 bases). CDR1 and CDR2 from the germline V gene are MDHEN and SYDVKM. The ends were cut back, 5 bases at V and 5 bases at J, with 18 bases in the middle. The CDR3 spans 15 residues. The CDR3 here is CASSPQGKGGTEAFF. CDR3 in DNA: TGTGCCAGCAGTCCACAGGGTAAGGGCGGTACTGAAGCTTTCTTT.

The rearrangement uses TRBV2 and TRBJ2-1, with 12 nucleotides matching TRBD2. This CDR3 comprises 15 residues. V shed 7 bases and J 15 bases; nucleotides not matched to a gene: 16. Germline CDR1 and CDR2: SNHLY and FYNNEI. The CDR3: CASTRGGASGGAGFF. The CDR3 DNA follows: TGTGCCAGCACCCGCGGCGGGGCTAGCGGGGGGGCCGGGTTCTTC.

This chain uses TRBV5-6 with TRBJ2-7; D is possibly TRBD2 (5 bases). Germline V gives CDR1 SGHDT, CDR2 YYEEEE. V lost 6 bases and J 4 bases, leaving 17 bases between the germline ends. This CDR3 spans 14 amino acids. DNA of the CDR3: TGTGCCAGCATAAGGACGGATGGCGGGTACGAGCAGTACTTC. Protein product: CASIRTDGGYEQYF.

V gene TRBV13 combines with J gene TRBJ2-7; 7 bases are shared with TRBD2. Losses at the gene ends were 0 bases for V and 0 bases for J; bases not matched to a gene: 2. The CDR3 covers 15 residues. Germline lookup yields CDR1 PRHDT and CDR2 FYEKMQ (reference sequence). The CDR3 DNA sequence: TGTGCCAGCAGCTTAGGGCTAGCGGCCTCCTACGAGCAGTACTTC. Protein: CASSLGLAASYEQYF.

The genes are TRBV7-8 and TRBJ2-5; 8 bases agree with TRBD1. The CDR3 contains 15 residues. Looked up from germline, CDR1 is SGHVS and CDR2 is FQNEAQ. V lost 2 bases and J lost 6; bases outside the gene matches: 8. Here the CDR3 reads CASSLIWQGAKTQYF. The CDR3 DNA follows: TGTGCCAGCAGCTTAATCTGGCAGGGGGCTAAGACCCAGTACTTC.

The chain employs TRBV6-5 and TRBJ1-4; D unresolved. Germline assignment: CDR1 MNHEY and CDR2 SVGAGI. V was shortened by 6 bases and J by 5 bases, with 13 bases between the two germline ends. The length of the CDR3 is 14 residues. CDR3 sequence (DNA): TGTGCCAGCAGACTCTCGGCCGGGAATGAAAAACTGTTTTTT. Its protein is CASRLSAGNEKLFF.

The chain recombines TRBV11-2 with TRBJ1-1; 11 nucleotides agree with TRBD1. The CDR3 has 15 amino acids. With 2 bases clipped from V and 6 bases from J, the junction kept 5 bases outside the gene matches. Germline CDR1 is SGHAT and CDR2 is FQNNGV. The CDR3 region is CASSLMGQGGSEAFF. As DNA, the CDR3 is TGTGCCAGCAGCTTAATGGGACAGGGGGGCTCTGAAGCTTTCTTT. The variable domain in full, completed from reference TRBV11-2 and TRBJ1-1, reads EAGVAQSPRYKIIEKRQSVAFWCNPISGHATLYWYQQILGQGPKLLIQFQNNGVVDDSQLPKDRFSAERLKGVDSTLKIQPAKLEDSAVYLCASSLMGQGGSEAFFGQGTRLTVV.

This clone was seen just once. This sequence joins TRBV28 and TRBJ2-7; perhaps TRBD2 as D (6 bases). Germline CDR1 is MDHEN and CDR2 is SYDVKM. Trimming pared 3 bases from V and 0 bases from J, leaving 9 bases between. The CDR3 totals 14 residues. CDR3 protein: CASSLGRSSYEQYF. CDR3 DNA sequence: TGTGCCAGCAGTTTGGGGAGGAGCTCCTACGAGCAGTACTTC.

This chain links TRBV28 with TRBJ1-5; the match to TRBD1 covers 7 bases. Unmatched junction bases numbered 7, after V lost 2 bases and J lost 0 bases. This CDR3 is built from 17 residues. CDR1 is MDHEN and CDR2 is SYDVKM in the germline V gene. CDR3 residues: CASSLRGTAYSNQPQHF. CDR3 sequence (DNA): TGTGCCAGCAGTTTAAGGGGGACAGCTTATAGCAATCAGCCCCAGCATTTT.

CDR3 nucleotide sequence: TGTGCCAGCAGCCAAGATCCCGGTTCTAGCGTTACGCAGTATTTT. It yields the protein CASSQDPGSSVTQYF. The chain employs TRBV3-1 (or the pseudogene TRBV3-2) and TRBJ2-3, with D possibly TRBD2 on 6 matching bases. This CDR3 has 15 residues. Germline V gives CDR1 LGHDT, CDR2 YNNKEL (reference sequence). V shed 0 bases and J shed 8 bases, with 15 bases lying between them.

The chain employs TRBV6-1 and TRBJ1-6, with D possibly matching TRBD1 (6 bases). V was cut by 0 bases and J by 8 bases, with 14 bases left in between. CDR1 is MNHNS, CDR2 SASEGT, per germline. This CDR3 contains 16 residues. In DNA form, the CDR3 reads TGTGCCAGCAGTGAAGCCCCCGGGGGGCAGGATTCACCCCTCCACTTT. It is translated as CASSEAPGGQDSPLHF.

This rearrangement joins TRBV9 to TRBJ1-2; D unresolved. This CDR3 comprises 14 residues. Trimming removed 2 bases from V and 7 bases from J, with 15 bases in between. CDR1 and CDR2 from the germline V gene are SGDLS and YYNGEE. CDR3 in amino acids: CASSVRDPAGGYTF. The DNA for the CDR3 is TGTGCCAGCAGCGTGAGAGATCCAGCGGGTGGCTACACCTTC.

The chain recombines TRBV9 with TRBJ2-7; 11 nucleotides agree with TRBD2. The trim removed 0 bases at V and 7 bases at J, leaving 6 bases unmatched. Germline CDR1 SGDLS, CDR2 YYNGEE. CDR3 length: 15 residues. This CDR3 reads CASSVGLAGPWEQYF. The CDR3 coding sequence is TGTGCCAGCAGCGTAGGACTAGCGGGACCCTGGGAGCAGTACTTC.

The chain links TRBV28 to TRBJ1-1, with D possibly matching TRBD1 (6 bases). There are 14 residues in the CDR3. The germline V and J ends were trimmed by 6 bases and 3 bases, with 14 bases remaining between them. Germline assignment: CDR1 MDHEN and CDR2 SYDVKM. The CDR3 nucleotides read TGTGCCAGCAGAAAGGGGGGGGAATACACTGAAGCTTTCTTT. Translated: CASRKGGEYTEAFF.